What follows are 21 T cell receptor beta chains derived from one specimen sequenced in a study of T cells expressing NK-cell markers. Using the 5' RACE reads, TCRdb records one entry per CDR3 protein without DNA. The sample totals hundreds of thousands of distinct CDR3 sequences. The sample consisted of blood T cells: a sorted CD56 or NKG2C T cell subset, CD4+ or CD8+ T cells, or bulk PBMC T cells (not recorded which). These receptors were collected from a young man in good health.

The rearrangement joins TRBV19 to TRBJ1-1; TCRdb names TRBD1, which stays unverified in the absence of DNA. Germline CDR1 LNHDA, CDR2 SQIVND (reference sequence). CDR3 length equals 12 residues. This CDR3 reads CASSRVPLGAFF. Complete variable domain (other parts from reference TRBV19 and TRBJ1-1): DGGITQSPKYLFRKEGQNVTLSCEQNLNHDAMYWYRQDPGQGLRLIYYSQIVNDFQKGDIAEGYSVSREKKESFPLTVTSAQKNPTAFYLCASSRVPLGAFFGQGTRLTVV.

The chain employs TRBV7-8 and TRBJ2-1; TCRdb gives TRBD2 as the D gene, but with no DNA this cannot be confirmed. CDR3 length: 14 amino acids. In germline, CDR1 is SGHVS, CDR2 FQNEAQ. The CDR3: CASSSLTTYNEQFF.

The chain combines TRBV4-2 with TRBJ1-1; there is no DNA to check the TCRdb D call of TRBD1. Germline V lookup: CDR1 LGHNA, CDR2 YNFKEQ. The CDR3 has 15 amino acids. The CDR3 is CASSQDVSRPTEAFF.

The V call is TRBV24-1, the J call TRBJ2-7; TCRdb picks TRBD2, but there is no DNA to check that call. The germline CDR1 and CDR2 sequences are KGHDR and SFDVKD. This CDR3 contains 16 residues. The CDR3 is CATSETSGKGIYEQYF.

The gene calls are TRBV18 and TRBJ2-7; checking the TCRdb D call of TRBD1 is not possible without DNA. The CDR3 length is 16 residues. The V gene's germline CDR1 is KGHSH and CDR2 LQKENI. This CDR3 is CASSPRAGTGEDEQYF.

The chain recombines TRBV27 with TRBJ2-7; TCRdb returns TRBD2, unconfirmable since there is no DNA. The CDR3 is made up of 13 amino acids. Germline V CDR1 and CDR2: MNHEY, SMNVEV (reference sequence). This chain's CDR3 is CASSHPERREQYF.

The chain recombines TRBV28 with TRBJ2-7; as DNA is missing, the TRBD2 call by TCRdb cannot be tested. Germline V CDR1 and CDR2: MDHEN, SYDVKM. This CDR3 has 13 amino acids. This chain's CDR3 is CASLGTSGAEQYF.

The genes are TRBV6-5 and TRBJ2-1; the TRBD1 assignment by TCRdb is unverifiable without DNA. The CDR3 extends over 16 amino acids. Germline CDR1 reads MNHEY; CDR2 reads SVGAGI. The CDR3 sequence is CASSYSWRGTYNEQFF.

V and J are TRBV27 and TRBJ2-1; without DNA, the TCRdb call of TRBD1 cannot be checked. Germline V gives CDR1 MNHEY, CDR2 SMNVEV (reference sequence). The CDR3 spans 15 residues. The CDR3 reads CASSVRGQAYNEQFF.

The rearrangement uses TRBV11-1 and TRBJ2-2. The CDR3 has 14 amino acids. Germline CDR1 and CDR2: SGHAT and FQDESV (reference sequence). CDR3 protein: CASSTLVGTGELFF.

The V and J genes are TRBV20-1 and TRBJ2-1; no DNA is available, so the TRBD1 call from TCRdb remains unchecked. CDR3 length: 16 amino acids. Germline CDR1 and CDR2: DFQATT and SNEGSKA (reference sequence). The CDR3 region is CSARARLLIGGNEQFF.

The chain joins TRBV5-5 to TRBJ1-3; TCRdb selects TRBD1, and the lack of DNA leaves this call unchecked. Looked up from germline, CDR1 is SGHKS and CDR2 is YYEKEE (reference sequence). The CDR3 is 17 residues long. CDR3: CASSPGTVGGSGNTIYF.

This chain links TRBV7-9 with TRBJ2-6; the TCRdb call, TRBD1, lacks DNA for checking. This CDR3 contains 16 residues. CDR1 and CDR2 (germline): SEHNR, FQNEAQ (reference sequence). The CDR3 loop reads CASSTTGPSGANVLTF.

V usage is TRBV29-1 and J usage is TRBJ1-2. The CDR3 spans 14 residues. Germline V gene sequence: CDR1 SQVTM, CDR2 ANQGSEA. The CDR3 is CSVDFKGPLGGYTF. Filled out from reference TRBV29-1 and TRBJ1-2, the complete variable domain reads SAVISQKPSRDICQRGTSLTIQCQVDSQVTMMFWYRQQPGQSLTLIATANQGSEATYESGFVIDKFPISRPNLTFSTLTVSNMSPEDSSIYLCSVDFKGPLGGYTFGSGTRLTVV.

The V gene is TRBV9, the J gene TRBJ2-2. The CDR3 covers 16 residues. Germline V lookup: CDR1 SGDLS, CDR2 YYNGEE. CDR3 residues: CASSVGGPGITGELFF.

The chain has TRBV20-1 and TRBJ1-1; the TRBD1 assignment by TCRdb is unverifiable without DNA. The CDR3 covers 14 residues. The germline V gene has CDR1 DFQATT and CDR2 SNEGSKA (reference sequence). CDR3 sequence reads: CSAITGRGDTEAFF.

The CDR3 loop reads CASSQDSLAAITLSYEQFF. The V call is TRBV3-1, the J call TRBJ2-1; with no DNA, the TCRdb D assignment of TRBD2 cannot be verified. This CDR3 region has 19 residues. Germline V CDR1 and CDR2: LGHDT, YNNKEL (reference sequence).

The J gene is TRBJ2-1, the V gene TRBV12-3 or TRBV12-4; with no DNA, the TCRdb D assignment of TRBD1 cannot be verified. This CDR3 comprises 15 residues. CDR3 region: CASGTTDSEYNEQFF.

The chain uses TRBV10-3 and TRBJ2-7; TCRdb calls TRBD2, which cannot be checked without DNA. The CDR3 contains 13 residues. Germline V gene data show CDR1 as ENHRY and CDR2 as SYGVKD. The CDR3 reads CAIKTSGTYEQYF.

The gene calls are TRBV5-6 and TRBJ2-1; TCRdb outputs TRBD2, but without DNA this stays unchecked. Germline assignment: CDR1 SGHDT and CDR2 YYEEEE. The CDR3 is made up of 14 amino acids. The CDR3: CASSISGTYNEQFF.

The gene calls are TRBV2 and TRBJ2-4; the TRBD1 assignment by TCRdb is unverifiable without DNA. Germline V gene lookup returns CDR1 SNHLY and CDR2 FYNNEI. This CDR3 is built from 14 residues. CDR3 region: CASRAPRKKNIQYF.